This T cell receptor beta chain was documented in a study of T cells in Graves' hyperthyroidism and ophthalmopathy. Amplified TCR beta CDR3 regions derived from RNA transcripts. With the HTBI primer set, the TCR CDR3 went through a first round of RT-PCR. Each CDR3 protein gets one entry after TCRdb re-called the multiplex PCR reads with MiXCR. The sample records about 520,000 distinct CDR3 sequences, 24% being singletons. CDR1 MNHNS and CDR2 SASEGT come from the germline V gene. This CDR3 is 15 amino acids long. Trimming pared 2 bases from V and 2 bases from J, leaving 12 bases between. This sequence was found in a woman in her 30s with Graves' ophthalmopathy. Sequenced material: blood. The rearrangement joins TRBV6-1 to TRBJ2-5, with D possibly matching TRBD2 (6 bases). As DNA, the CDR3 is TGTGCCAGCAGTGAAAGACTAGTTGGGCAAGAGACCCAGTACTTC. It codes for CASSERLVGQETQYF.